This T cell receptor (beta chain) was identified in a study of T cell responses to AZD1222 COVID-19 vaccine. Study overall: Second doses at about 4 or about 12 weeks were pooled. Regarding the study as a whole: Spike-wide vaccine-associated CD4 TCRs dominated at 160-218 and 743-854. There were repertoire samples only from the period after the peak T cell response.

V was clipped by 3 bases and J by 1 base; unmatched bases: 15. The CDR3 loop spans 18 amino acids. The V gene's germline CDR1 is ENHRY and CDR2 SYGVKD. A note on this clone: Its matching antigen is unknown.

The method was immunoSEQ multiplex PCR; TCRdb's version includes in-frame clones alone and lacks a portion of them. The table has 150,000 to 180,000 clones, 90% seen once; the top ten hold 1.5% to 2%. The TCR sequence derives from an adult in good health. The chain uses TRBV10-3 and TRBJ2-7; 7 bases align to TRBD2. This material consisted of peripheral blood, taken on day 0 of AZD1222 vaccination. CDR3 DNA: TGTGCCATCAGTGAAGGGGTAGTAGGACTAGGGAGGTCCTACGAGCAGTACTTC. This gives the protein CAISEGVVGLGRSYEQYF.